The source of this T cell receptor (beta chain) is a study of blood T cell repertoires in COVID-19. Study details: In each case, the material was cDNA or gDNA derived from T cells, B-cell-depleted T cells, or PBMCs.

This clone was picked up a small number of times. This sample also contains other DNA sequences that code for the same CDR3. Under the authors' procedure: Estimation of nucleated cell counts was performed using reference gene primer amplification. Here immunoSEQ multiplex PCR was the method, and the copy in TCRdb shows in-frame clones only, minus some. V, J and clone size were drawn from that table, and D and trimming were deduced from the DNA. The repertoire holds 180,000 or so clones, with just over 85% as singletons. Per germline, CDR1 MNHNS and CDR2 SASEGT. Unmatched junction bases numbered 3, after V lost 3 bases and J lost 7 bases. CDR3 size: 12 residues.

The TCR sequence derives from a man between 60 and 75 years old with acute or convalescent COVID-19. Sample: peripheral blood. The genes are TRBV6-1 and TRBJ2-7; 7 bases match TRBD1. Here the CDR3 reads CASSETGIEQYF. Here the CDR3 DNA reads TGTGCCAGCAGTGAGACAGGGATTGAGCAGTACTTC.